The 3 T cell receptor beta chains given below trace back to one sample, sequenced in a study of regulatory T cells in long-lasting Graves disease. This sample's time point: newly diagnosed GD, antithyroid drugs for less than 3 months. From PBMCs, RNA was extracted and then used to make the TCR library. Relying on iRepertoire HTBI primers and Arm-PCR of CDR3 regions, the team built TCR beta libraries. One entry per CDR3 protein, called by TCRdb with MiXCR from the multiplex PCR reads. This sample has around 320,000 distinct CDR3 sequences, with approximately 15% found just once. These data were also reused for a study on T cells in Graves' hyperthyroidism and ophthalmopathy.

The sample was peripheral blood mononuclear cells (PBMCs), taken at new diagnosis, from a patient treated with antithyroid drugs. The source of these receptors is a man aged 35-49 years with Graves disease.

This clonotype was seen a handful of times. V is TRBV5-1 and J is TRBJ1-2; weak D call: TRBD1 (6 bases). The V and J ends lost 3 bases and 4 bases respectively, with 19 bases between them. The CDR3 is 16 residues long. Germline V gene lookup returns CDR1 SGHRS and CDR2 YFSETQ. The CDR3 protein is CASSSFDRNLGYGYTF. The CDR3 DNA follows: TGCGCCAGCAGCTCGTTCGACAGGAACTTAGGCTATGGCTACACCTTC. Supplemented by reference TRBV5-1 and TRBJ1-2, the full variable domain reads KAGVTQTPRYLIKTRGQQVTLSCSPISGHRSVSWYQQTPGQGLQFLFEYFSETQRNKGNFPGRFSGRQFSNSRSEMNVSTLELGDSALYLCASSSFDRNLGYGYTFGSGTRLTVV.

The chain joins TRBV2 to TRBJ1-5, with TRBD1 matching over 8 bases. There are 15 residues in the CDR3. Germline V CDR1 and CDR2: SNHLY, FYNNEI. Trimming removed 6 bases from V and 5 bases from J; junction bases left unmatched: 9. The CDR3 reads CASSAQGVRDQPQHF. The CDR3 coding sequence is TGTGCCAGCAGCGCACAGGGGGTAAGGGATCAGCCCCAGCATTTT.

This clonotype appeared many times. The rearrangement uses TRBV3-1 and TRBJ2-1; 7 bases match TRBD1. V dropped 3 bases and J dropped 6; count of bases not matched to a gene: 5. Germline CDR1 LGHDT, CDR2 YNNKEL (reference sequence). The CDR3 runs to 14 residues. CDR3 coding DNA: TGTGCCAGCAGCCAGGAACAGGGGCTCAATGAGCAGTTCTTC. Its translation: CASSQEQGLNEQFF.